The 28 T cell receptor beta chains presented below share a single source sample, sequenced in a study of blood T cell repertoires in COVID-19. Clones were sequenced by immunoSEQ multiplex PCR, and TCRdb holds only the in-frame ones, with some missing. Here the sample spans around 210,000 clones, about 88% being singletons. Specimen: peripheral blood. Receptor source: a man aged 45-65 years with COVID-19, enrolled during active disease.

The chain has TRBV2 and TRBJ2-2, with 12 positions matching TRBD1. The CDR3 covers 17 residues. Germline CDR1 reads SNHLY; CDR2 reads FYNNEI. The ends lost 2 bases at V and 2 bases at J; junction bases unmatched: 3. Here the CDR3 reads CASSERGQGANTGELFF. The CDR3 nucleotides read TGTGCCAGCAGTGAAAGGGGACAGGGGGCCAACACCGGGGAGCTGTTTTTT.

The rearrangement uses TRBV11-1 and TRBJ1-4; 11 nucleotides agree with TRBD1. CDR3 length equals 14 residues. The ends lost 3 bases at V and 8 bases at J; junction bases unmatched: 2. Germline V gene data show CDR1 as SGHAT and CDR2 as FQDESV (reference sequence). The CDR3 DNA follows: TGTGCCAGCAGCTTGGACAGGGGGCGCGAAAAACTGTTTTTT. As protein: CASSLDRGREKLFF.

This clone was seen a few times. The chain employs TRBV9 and TRBJ2-3; TRBD2 matches at 13 bases. The J segment lost 2 bases and the V segment lost 0 bases, leaving 9 bases of the junction unmatched. Per germline, CDR1 SGDLS and CDR2 YYNGEE. The CDR3 is 19 residues long. The CDR3 DNA reads as TGTGCCAGCAGCGTAGGTTGGGGGACTAGCGGGGAAATCACAGATACGCAGTATTTT. Its protein product is CASSVGWGTSGEITDTQYF.

This clone was observed once. The chain joins TRBV6-6 to TRBJ2-1; 8 bases map to TRBD2. Germline lookup yields CDR1 MNHNY and CDR2 SVGAGI (reference sequence). CDR3 length equals 16 residues. V trimming: 4 bases; J trimming: 2 bases; junction bases outside the gene matches: 7. The CDR3 DNA is TGTGCCAGCAGTTTCCCGGGGGGGGGAGCCTACAATGAGCAGTTCTTC. Translating gives CASSFPGGGAYNEQFF.

This chain uses TRBV2 with TRBJ2-4, with TRBD1 matching over 7 bases. Germline CDR1 and CDR2: SNHLY and FYNNEI. The CDR3 spans 15 residues. Germline trimming cut 5 bases from V and 8 bases from J; bases unmatched to any gene: 12. In DNA, the CDR3 is TGTGCCAGCAGTTCACTCCCGGGACAGAAGGACATTCAGTACTTC. Its translation: CASSSLPGQKDIQYF.

The chain uses TRBV6-2 or TRBV6-3 and TRBJ1-6; no firm D call. The V end was cut by 4 bases, the J end by 7 bases, with 11 bases between. This CDR3 has 14 amino acids. Germline values: CDR1 MNHEY, CDR2 SVGEGT. As DNA, the CDR3 is TGTGCCAGCAGTTGGAGGCCGTCGAATTCACCCCTCCACTTT. This encodes CASSWRPSNSPLHF.

This clone was seen a few times. The V and J genes are TRBV18 and TRBJ2-1; D remains unclear. Trimming shortened V by 2 bases and J by 6 bases, and 8 bases separated the two germline ends. The CDR3 runs to 13 residues. The germline gives CDR1 KGHSH, CDR2 LQKENI. CDR3 sequence reads: CASSPWSPNEQFF. The CDR3 DNA is TGTGCCAGCTCACCATGGAGCCCCAATGAGCAGTTCTTC.

This clone was seen repeatedly, ten times or more. This chain's CDR3 is CASSWGAEAETQYF. Written as DNA, the CDR3 is TGTGCCAGCAGCTGGGGAGCGGAGGCAGAGACCCAGTACTTC. This chain joins TRBV5-6 and TRBJ2-5; D is perhaps TRBD2 (5 bases). Trimming cost V 3 bases and J 4 bases, with 13 bases left between them. This CDR3 comprises 14 residues. CDR1 and CDR2 from the germline V gene are SGHDT and YYEEEE. Looking up the rest from reference TRBV5-6 and TRBJ2-5 gives the full variable domain: DAGVTQSPTHLIKTRGQQVTLRCSPKSGHDTVSWYQQALGQGPQFIFQYYEEEERQRGNFPDRFSGHQFPNYSSELNVNALLLGDSALYLCASSWGAEAETQYFGPGTRLLVL.

This chain uses TRBV3-1 (or the pseudogene TRBV3-2) with TRBJ2-1; weak D call: TRBD2 (6 bases). Germline-derived CDR1 and CDR2 are LGHDT and YNNKEL (reference sequence). The CDR3 loop spans 17 amino acids. Between the trimmed V and J ends, which lost 6 bases and 4 bases, there was a span of 22 bases. The CDR3 protein is CASRSHPGTGIYNEQFF. The DNA of the CDR3 is TGTGCCAGCAGGTCGCACCCCGGGACTGGAATATACAATGAGCAGTTCTTC.

This clone was found once. The V gene is TRBV7-2, the J gene TRBJ1-2; 7 bases fit TRBD1. V dropped 6 bases and J dropped 6; count of bases not matched to a gene: 7. The germline V gene encodes CDR1 SGHTA and CDR2 FQGNSA. This CDR3 comprises 13 residues. DNA for the CDR3: TGTGCCAGCAGTCCGGACAGGAGGGATGGCTACACCTTC. It specifies CASSPDRRDGYTF. Combining the CDR3 with reference TRBV7-2 and TRBJ1-2 gives the whole variable domain GAGVSQSPSNKVTEKGKDVELRCDPISGHTALYWYRQSLGQGLEFLIYFQGNSAPDKSGLPSDRFSAERTGGSVSTLTIQRTQQEDSAVYLCASSPDRRDGYTFGSGTRLTVV.

This clone showed up just a few times. CDR3 loop: CASSKGTGGGETQYF. The CDR3 nucleotides are TGTGCCAGCAGCAAAGGAACAGGGGGAGGGGAGACCCAGTACTTC. The chain employs TRBV9 and TRBJ2-5, with TRBD1 as a possible D gene (8 bases). This CDR3 is 15 amino acids long. The germline gives CDR1 SGDLS, CDR2 YYNGEE. V was pared by 4 bases and J by 5 bases, with 18 bases between.

The gene calls are TRBV27 and TRBJ2-3; TRBD1 aligns across 8 bases. Germline assignment: CDR1 MNHEY and CDR2 SMNVEV (reference sequence). Unmatched junction bases numbered 4, after V lost 5 bases and J lost 6 bases. This CDR3 spans 13 amino acids. This CDR3 reads CASSLDRGDTQYF. The CDR3 coding sequence is TGTGCCAGCAGTCTTGACAGGGGCGATACGCAGTATTTT.

The chain is built from TRBV10-3 and TRBJ1-2, with D tentatively TRBD1 (6 bases). V lost 3 bases and J 1 base, leaving 6 bases between the germline ends. Germline V gives CDR1 ENHRY, CDR2 SYGVKD. This CDR3 is built from 13 residues. This CDR3 is CAISEGGNYGYTF. The CDR3 DNA reads TGTGCCATCAGTGAAGGGGGTAACTATGGCTACACCTTC.

CDR3 in amino acids: CASSEGQGARVTEAFF. CDR3 bases: TGTGCCAGCAGCGAGGGACAGGGGGCGCGGGTAACTGAAGCTTTCTTT. The rearrangement joins TRBV9 to TRBJ1-1; 12 bases fit TRBD1. CDR3 length equals 16 residues. V was clipped by 3 bases and J by 5 bases; unmatched bases: 8. Looked up from germline, CDR1 is SGDLS and CDR2 is YYNGEE.

This clone was observed a single time. This chain connects TRBV9 to TRBJ2-3; 13 bases fit TRBD2. V gave up 4 bases and J gave up 5 bases; unmatched junction bases: 25. CDR3 length: 22 residues. CDR1 and CDR2 from the germline V gene are SGDLS and YYNGEE. CDR3 coding DNA: TGTGCCAGCAGCCCACACCATCCACTAGCGGGGGGGCTCGGCGCGAATCGAGATACGCAGTATTTT. This codes for CASSPHHPLAGGLGANRDTQYF.

The V call is TRBV5-4, the J call TRBJ1-4; 11 bases are shared with TRBD1. The germline CDR1 and CDR2 sequences are SGHNT and YYREEE (reference sequence). The CDR3 spans 14 residues. The V and J ends lost 9 bases and 7 bases, in that order; junction bases with no gene match: 8. The CDR3 protein is CATTPGTGGEKLFF. DNA for the CDR3: TGTGCCACCACCCCCGGGACAGGGGGTGAAAAACTGTTTTTT.

The chain combines TRBV2 with TRBJ1-2; D possibly corresponds to TRBD1 (6 bases). CDR1 SNHLY and CDR2 FYNNEI come from the germline V gene. The V end lost 2 bases, the J end lost 7 bases, and 26 bases lay between the germline ends. CDR3 size: 18 residues. The CDR3 DNA is TGTGCCAGCAGTGAACTAAAAGGGATGGGACAAGAGAACGGTGGCTACACCTTC. The encoded protein is CASSELKGMGQENGGYTF.

This clone occurred a few times. V and J are TRBV25-1 and TRBJ1-6; 9 nucleotides match TRBD1. The CDR3 loop spans 14 amino acids. V lost 6 bases, J lost 10 bases, and 7 bases stayed unmatched. Germline V gene sequence: CDR1 MGHDK, CDR2 SYGVNS. As DNA, the CDR3 is TGTGCCAGCAGGGAAGGGACAGGGCAGTCACCCCTCCACTTT. This encodes CASREGTGQSPLHF.

This clone was seen a handful of times. This sequence joins TRBV29-1 and TRBJ1-2; D might be TRBD1 (6 bases). Germline V gene lookup returns CDR1 SQVTM and CDR2 ANQGSEA. The CDR3 contains 12 residues. Trimming took off 6 bases at V and 4 bases at J, with 12 bases between the two ends. The CDR3 region is CSVGTSIYGYTF. Written as DNA, the CDR3 is TGCAGCGTCGGGACATCGATCTATGGCTACACCTTC.

This clone was observed a few times. The chain recombines TRBV30 with TRBJ1-4; D remains unclear. The V gene's germline CDR1 is GTSNPN and CDR2 SVGIG (reference sequence). V shed 1 base and J shed 0 bases, with 3 bases lying between them. This CDR3 contains 13 residues. The DNA of the CDR3 is TGTGCCTGGAGTGGAGCAACTAATGAAAAACTGTTTTTT. It encodes CAWSGATNEKLFF. Looking up the rest from reference TRBV30 and TRBJ1-4 gives the full variable domain: SQTIHQWPATLVQPVGSPLSLECTVEGTSNPNLYWYRQAAGRGLQLLFYSVGIGQISSEVPQNLSASRPQDRQFILSSKKLLLSDSGFYLCAWSGATNEKLFFGSGTQLSVL.

The chain couples TRBV2 to TRBJ2-3; TRBD2 aligns across 14 bases. Germline V gene data show CDR1 as SNHLY and CDR2 as FYNNEI. The junction had 7 bases not matched to a gene; V was cut back by 6 bases and J by 5 bases. This CDR3 has 16 residues. The CDR3 DNA reads TGTGCCAGCAGCCCTGGACTAGCGGGAGGTGGAGATACGCAGTATTTT. Its translation: CASSPGLAGGGDTQYF.

The chain combines TRBV29-1 with TRBJ2-4; TRBD2 might be the D (6 bases). The germline CDR1 and CDR2 sequences are SQVTM and ANQGSEA. The CDR3 covers 13 residues. V was pared by 1 base and J by 6 bases, with 10 bases between. The CDR3 sequence: CSVEVGLRNIQYF. The CDR3 bases are TGCAGCGTTGAAGTGGGACTCCGAAACATTCAGTACTTC.

This clone was detected only once. The rearrangement uses TRBV7-9 and TRBJ2-5; TRBD1 is a possible D gene (6 bases). Germline-derived CDR1 and CDR2 are SEHNR and FQNEAQ (reference sequence). The CDR3 spans 15 residues. V dropped 2 bases and J dropped 2 bases, with 12 bases sitting between them. CDR3 nucleotide sequence: TGTGCCAGCAGCTTACTCGGGACAAAGCAAGAGACCCAGTACTTC. Protein: CASSLLGTKQETQYF.

This clone has just one count. J is TRBJ2-3 and V is TRBV18; possible D gene TRBD1, 6 bases. V was clipped by 2 bases and J by 2 bases, with 11 bases between them. This CDR3 is built from 15 residues. The germline V gene has CDR1 KGHSH and CDR2 LQKENI. The CDR3 sequence: CASSPTPGVTDTQYF. CDR3 in DNA: TGTGCCAGCTCACCAACACCAGGGGTCACAGATACGCAGTATTTT.

V gene TRBV10-3 combines with J gene TRBJ1-1; D uncertain. The CDR3 extends over 16 amino acids. V lost 3 bases and J 6 bases, leaving 20 bases between the germline ends. The V gene's germline CDR1 is ENHRY and CDR2 SYGVKD. This chain's CDR3 is CAISDPWEGKDAEAFF. In DNA form, the CDR3 reads TGTGCCATCAGTGACCCCTGGGAGGGCAAAGACGCTGAAGCTTTCTTT.

The chain combines TRBV30 with TRBJ2-5; 13 positions agree with TRBD2. The CDR3 covers 14 residues. The V gene end was trimmed by 8 bases and the J gene end by 3 bases; junction bases not matched to a gene: 6. Per germline, CDR1 GTSNPN and CDR2 SVGIG (reference sequence). The CDR3 loop is CARTGTSGEETQYF. CDR3 sequence (DNA): TGTGCCCGCACCGGGACTAGCGGGGAAGAGACCCAGTACTTC.

In its sample, this clone was seen once. The J gene is TRBJ2-7, the V gene TRBV2; 7 bases are shared with TRBD2. Trimming took 7 bases from V and 2 from J; bases not matched to a gene: 11. Germline V gene data show CDR1 as SNHLY and CDR2 as FYNNEI. The CDR3 sequence is 15 residues long. CDR3 sequence reads: CASKLMGGRPYEQYF. The CDR3 DNA follows: TGTGCCAGCAAGTTAATGGGAGGGAGGCCCTACGAGCAGTACTTC.

The chain uses TRBV19 and TRBJ1-5, with 8 bases matching TRBD1. V dropped 5 bases and J dropped 4; count of bases not matched to a gene: 7. The V gene's germline CDR1 is LNHDA and CDR2 SQIVND (reference sequence). CDR3 length: 15 residues. The CDR3 DNA reads as TGTGCCAGTAGTGCCGGGACAGGTCAAAATCAGCCCCAGCATTTT. Protein: CASSAGTGQNQPQHF.